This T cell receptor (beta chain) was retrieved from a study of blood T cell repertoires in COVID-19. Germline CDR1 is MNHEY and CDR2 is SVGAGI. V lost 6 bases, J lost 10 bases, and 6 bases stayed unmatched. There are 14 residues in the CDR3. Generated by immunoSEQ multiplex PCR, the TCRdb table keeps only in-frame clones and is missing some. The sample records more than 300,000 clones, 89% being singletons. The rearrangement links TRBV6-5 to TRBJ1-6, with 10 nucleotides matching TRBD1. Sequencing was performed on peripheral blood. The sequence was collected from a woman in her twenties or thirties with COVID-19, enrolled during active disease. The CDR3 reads CASSPDRGRSPLHF. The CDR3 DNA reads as TGTGCCAGCAGCCCCGACAGGGGGCGATCACCCCTCCACTTT.